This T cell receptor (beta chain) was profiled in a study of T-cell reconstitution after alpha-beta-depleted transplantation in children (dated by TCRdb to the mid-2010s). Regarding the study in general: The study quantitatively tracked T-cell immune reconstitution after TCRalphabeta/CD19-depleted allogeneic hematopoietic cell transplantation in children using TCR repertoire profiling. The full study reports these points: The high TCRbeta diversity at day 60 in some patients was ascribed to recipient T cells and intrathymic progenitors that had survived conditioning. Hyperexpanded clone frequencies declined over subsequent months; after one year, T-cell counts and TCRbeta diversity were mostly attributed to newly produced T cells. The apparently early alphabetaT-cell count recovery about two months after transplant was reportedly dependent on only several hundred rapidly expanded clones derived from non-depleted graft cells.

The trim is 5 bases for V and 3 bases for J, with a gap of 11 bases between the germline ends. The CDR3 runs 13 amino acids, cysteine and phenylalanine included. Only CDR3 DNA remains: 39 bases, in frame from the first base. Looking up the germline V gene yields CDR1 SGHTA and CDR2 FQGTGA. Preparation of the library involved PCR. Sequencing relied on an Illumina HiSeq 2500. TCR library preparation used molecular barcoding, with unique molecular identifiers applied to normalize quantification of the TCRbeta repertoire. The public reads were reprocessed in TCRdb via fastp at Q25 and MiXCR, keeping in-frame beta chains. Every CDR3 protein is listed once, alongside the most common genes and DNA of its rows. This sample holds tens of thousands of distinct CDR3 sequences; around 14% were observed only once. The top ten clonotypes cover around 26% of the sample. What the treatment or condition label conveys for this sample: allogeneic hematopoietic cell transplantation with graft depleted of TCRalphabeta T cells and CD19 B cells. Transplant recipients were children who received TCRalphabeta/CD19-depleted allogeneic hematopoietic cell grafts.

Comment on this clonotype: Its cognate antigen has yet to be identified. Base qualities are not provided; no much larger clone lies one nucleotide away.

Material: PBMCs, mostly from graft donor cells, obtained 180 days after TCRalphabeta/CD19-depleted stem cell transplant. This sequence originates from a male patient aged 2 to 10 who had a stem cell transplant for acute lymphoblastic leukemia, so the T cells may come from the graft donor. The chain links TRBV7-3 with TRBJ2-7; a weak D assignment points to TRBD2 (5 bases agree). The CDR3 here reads CASSPPGSYEQYF. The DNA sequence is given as TGTGCCAGCAGCCCCCCGGGAAGCTACGAGCAGTACTTC.